Each of the 11 T cell receptor beta chains below was sequenced from the same sample in a study of cytomegalovirus exposure and HLA in healthy donors. PCR was performed using 60 Vbeta and 13 Jbeta primers. Some clones are missing from TCRdb's copy, which holds only in-frame ones; the method was immunoSEQ multiplex PCR. The sample yields around 210,000 clones, approximately 84% seen once. The sample taken for sequencing was PBMCs. The receptors derive from a girl aged 2-15 years in good health and CMV-seronegative.

This chain uses TRBV7-9 with TRBJ1-1; TRBD1 aligns across 7 bases. The V and J ends lost 6 bases and 2 bases, in that order; junction bases with no gene match: 15. The CDR3 sequence is 17 residues long. Per germline, CDR1 SEHNR and CDR2 FQNEAQ (reference sequence). CDR3 sequence: CASSPGGGWQINTEAFF. The CDR3 DNA follows: TGTGCCAGCAGTCCAGGGGGAGGTTGGCAAATCAACACTGAAGCTTTCTTT.

The table lists this clone with a few counts. The rearrangement joins TRBV6-1 to TRBJ2-1; 7 positions match TRBD2. Germline trimming cut 6 bases from V and 12 bases from J; bases unmatched to any gene: 8. Germline V gene sequence: CDR1 MNHNS, CDR2 SASEGT. The CDR3 contains 12 residues. As DNA, the CDR3 is TGTGCCAGCAGAGAGACTAGCATTGGGCAGTTCTTC. This encodes CASRETSIGQFF.

The CDR3 region has the DNA TGTGCCAGCAGCCAAGTTGGGGGCAGAAGCACTGAAGCTTTCTTT. Residues: CASSQVGGRSTEAFF. The chain carries TRBV4-2 and TRBJ1-1; tentative D call: TRBD1 (6 bases). Trimming pared 1 base from V and 4 bases from J, leaving 13 bases between. CDR1 is LGHNA, CDR2 YNFKEQ, per germline. The CDR3 has 15 amino acids.

The chain carries TRBV2 and TRBJ2-2; possibly TRBD2 for D (5 bases). The CDR3 totals 14 residues. Deletions cut 3 bases from V and 6 bases from J, with 11 bases between. Germline CDR1 reads SNHLY; CDR2 reads FYNNEI. The CDR3 here is CASSEFLAAGELFF. CDR3 DNA: TGTGCCAGCAGTGAGTTTCTAGCTGCCGGGGAGCTGTTTTTT.

The chain employs TRBV4-1 and TRBJ2-7; 11 nucleotides align to TRBD1. V lost 4 bases and J lost 5; bases outside the gene matches: 13. The germline CDR1 and CDR2 sequences are MGHRA and YSYEKL. The CDR3 totals 17 residues. The CDR3 sequence: CASSPLPSGTGGDEQYF. The CDR3 DNA reads TGCGCCAGCAGCCCCCTTCCCTCCGGGACAGGGGGAGACGAGCAGTACTTC.

V is TRBV6-5 and J is TRBJ1-2; 7 nucleotides align to TRBD1. V gave up 2 bases and J gave up 5 bases; unmatched junction bases: 2. Per germline, CDR1 MNHEY and CDR2 SVGAGI. The CDR3 loop spans 13 amino acids. The DNA of the CDR3 is TGTGCCAGCAGTTACCAGGGACAGTATGGCTACACCTTC. This sequence encodes CASSYQGQYGYTF.

This chain connects TRBV18 to TRBJ1-1, with D unclear. The CDR3 runs to 13 residues. Between the trimmed V and J ends, which lost 0 bases and 6 bases, there was a span of 8 bases. Germline CDR1 is KGHSH and CDR2 is LQKENI. Here the CDR3 reads CASSPPAGAEAFF. In nucleotides, the CDR3 is TGTGCCAGCTCACCACCGGCCGGGGCTGAAGCTTTCTTT.

This chain joins TRBV5-1 and TRBJ1-6, with D tentatively TRBD1 (5 bases). Germline-derived CDR1 and CDR2 are SGHRS and YFSETQ. The CDR3 contains 13 residues. The germline V and J ends were trimmed by 0 bases and 10 bases, with 8 bases remaining between them. The DNA for the CDR3 is TGCGCCAGCAGCTTGGGTAGGGGATCACCCCTCCACTTT. It specifies CASSLGRGSPLHF.

CDR3 protein: CASYTGGTDTQYF. The CDR3 DNA is TGCGCCAGCTATACCGGGGGAACAGATACGCAGTATTTT. The chain carries TRBV5-1 and TRBJ2-3; D is perhaps TRBD2 (6 bases). Germline V lookup: CDR1 SGHRS, CDR2 YFSETQ. The length of the CDR3 is 13 residues. Trimming cost V 7 bases and J 3 bases, with 12 bases left between them.

This clone has just one count. This chain uses TRBV7-3 with TRBJ2-5, with 11 bases aligning to TRBD2. Germline CDR1 and CDR2: SGHTA and FQGTGA. The trim removed 5 bases at V and 2 bases at J, leaving 16 bases unmatched. The CDR3 length is 19 residues. CDR3 sequence reads: CASSPGGWVAGGLQETQYF. The CDR3 nucleotides are TGTGCCAGCAGCCCGGGAGGTTGGGTAGCGGGAGGGCTACAAGAGACCCAGTACTTC. Looking up the rest from reference TRBV7-3 and TRBJ2-5 gives the full variable domain: GAGVSQTPSNKVTEKGKYVELRCDPISGHTALYWYRQSLGQGPEFLIYFQGTGAADDSGLPNDRFFAVRPEGSVSTLKIQRTERGDSAVYLCASSPGGWVAGGLQETQYFGPGTRLLVL.

J is TRBJ2-3 and V is TRBV10-3; 14 positions agree with TRBD2. This CDR3 has 14 residues. V lost 4 bases, J lost 6 bases, and 0 bases stayed unmatched. Germline loops: CDR1 ENHRY, CDR2 SYGVKD. In DNA form, the CDR3 reads TGTGCCATCAGTGGGACTAGCGGGGGGGATACGCAGTATTTT. Translation gives CAISGTSGGDTQYF.